The clone carrying this T cell receptor beta chain turned up a few times. The antigen remains undetermined. Germline-derived CDR1 and CDR2 are LGHNA and YNFKEQ. Trimming removed 0 bases from V and 7 bases from J, with 10 bases in between. This CDR3 contains 13 residues. The sample belongs to a study of T cell repertoires in cytomegalovirus infection. As for the study in general: HLA-C-restricted CMV epitopes, recently identified, and well-studied HLA-B-restricted ones were used by the study. Public TCR beta signature analysis indicated the presence of both CMV infection and matching HLA type.

TCRdb fed the reads into MiXCR, producing one record per CDR3 protein. The data show about 900,000 distinct CDR3 sequences, more than 25% seen once. Broader study findings: The study found HLA-C-restricted CMV-specific TCR beta clonotypes dominating the ex vivo response.

The specimen comprised cultured CD8+ T cells from PBMCs, sampled from culture after CMV antigen stimulation. V usage is TRBV4-2 and J usage is TRBJ2-7; D perhaps matches TRBD2 (6 bases). This TCR came from a human donor in good health (CMV status not recorded). Some clones in this sample may be carry-over from other donors' samples. The CDR3 loop reads CASSQDPAGEQYF. For the CDR3, the DNA is TGTGCCAGCAGCCAAGATCCCGCGGGAGAGCAGTACTTC.